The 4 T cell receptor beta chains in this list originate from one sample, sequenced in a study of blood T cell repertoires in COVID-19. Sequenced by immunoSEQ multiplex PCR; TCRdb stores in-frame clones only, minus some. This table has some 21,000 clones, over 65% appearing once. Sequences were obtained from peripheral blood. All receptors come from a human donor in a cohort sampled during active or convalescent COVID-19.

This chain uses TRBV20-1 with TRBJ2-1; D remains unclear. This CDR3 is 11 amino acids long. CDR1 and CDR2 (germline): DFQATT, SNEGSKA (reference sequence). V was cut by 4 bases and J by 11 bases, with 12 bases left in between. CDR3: CSAILAAKQFF. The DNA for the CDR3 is TGCAGTGCTATCTTGGCGGCGAAGCAGTTCTTC.

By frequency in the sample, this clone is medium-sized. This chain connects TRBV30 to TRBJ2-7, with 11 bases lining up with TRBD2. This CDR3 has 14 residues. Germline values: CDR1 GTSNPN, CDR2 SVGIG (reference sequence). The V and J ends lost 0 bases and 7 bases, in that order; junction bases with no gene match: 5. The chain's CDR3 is CAWSVQTSGTEQYF. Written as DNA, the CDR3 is TGTGCCTGGAGTGTACAGACTAGCGGGACTGAGCAGTACTTC.

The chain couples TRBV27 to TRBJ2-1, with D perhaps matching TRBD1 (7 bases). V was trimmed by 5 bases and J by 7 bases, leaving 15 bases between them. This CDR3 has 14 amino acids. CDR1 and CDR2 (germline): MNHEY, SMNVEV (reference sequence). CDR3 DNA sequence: TGTGCCAGCAGTCAGTACAGGGGAGGTAATGAGCAGTTCTTC. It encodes CASSQYRGGNEQFF.

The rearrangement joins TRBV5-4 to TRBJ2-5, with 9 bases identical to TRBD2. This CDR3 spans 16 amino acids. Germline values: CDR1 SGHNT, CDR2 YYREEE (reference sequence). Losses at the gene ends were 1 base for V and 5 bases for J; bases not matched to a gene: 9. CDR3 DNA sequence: TGTGCCAGCAGCTTGATGGGCGGGGGGGCGATGGAGACCCAGTACTTC. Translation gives CASSLMGGGAMETQYF.